The source of this TCR beta chain is a study of blood T cell repertoires in COVID-19. This clone occurred once. The CDR3 has 14 residues. The germline V gene has CDR1 SGHTA and CDR2 FQGNSA. V shed 2 bases and J shed 8 bases, with 15 bases lying between them. TCRdb's table, derived via immunoSEQ multiplex PCR, lists solely in-frame clones and lacks some. Among about 340,000 clones listed, 88% were seen once. The sequenced sample was peripheral blood. V gene TRBV7-2 combines with J gene TRBJ1-1; D remains unclear. The source of this sequence is a woman in her seventies with COVID-19, enrolled during active disease. This chain's CDR3 is CASSLSGLNGEAFF. CDR3 DNA sequence: TGTGCCAGCAGCTTATCGGGTCTCAACGGGGAAGCTTTCTTT. The full variable domain, completed using reference TRBV7-2 and TRBJ1-1, is GAGVSQSPSNKVTEKGKDVELRCDPISGHTALYWYRQSLGQGLEFLIYFQGNSAPDKSGLPSDRFSAERTGGSVSTLTIQRTQQEDSAVYLCASSLSGLNGEAFFGQGTRLTVV.